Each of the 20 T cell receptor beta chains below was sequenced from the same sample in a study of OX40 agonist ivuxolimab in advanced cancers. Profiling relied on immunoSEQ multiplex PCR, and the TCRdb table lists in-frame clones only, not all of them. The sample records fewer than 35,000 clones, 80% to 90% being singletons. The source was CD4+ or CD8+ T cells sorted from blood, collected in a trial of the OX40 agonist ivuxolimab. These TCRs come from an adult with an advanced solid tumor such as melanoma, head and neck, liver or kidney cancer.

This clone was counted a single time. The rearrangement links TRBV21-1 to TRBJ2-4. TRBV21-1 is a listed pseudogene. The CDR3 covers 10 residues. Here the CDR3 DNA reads TGTGCCAGCAGCAAAAACATTCAGTACTTC. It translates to CASSKNIQYF.

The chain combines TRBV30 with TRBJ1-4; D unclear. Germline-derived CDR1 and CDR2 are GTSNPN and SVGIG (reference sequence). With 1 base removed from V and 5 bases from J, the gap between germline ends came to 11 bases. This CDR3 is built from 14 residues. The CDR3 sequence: CAWSEGPANEKLFF. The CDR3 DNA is TGTGCCTGGAGTGAAGGACCAGCAAATGAAAAACTGTTTTTT.

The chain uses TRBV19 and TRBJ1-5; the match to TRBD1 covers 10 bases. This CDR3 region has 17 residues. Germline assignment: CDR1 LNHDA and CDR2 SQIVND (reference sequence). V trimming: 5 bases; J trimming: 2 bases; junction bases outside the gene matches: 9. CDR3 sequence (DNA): TGTGCCAGTAGTGGGGACAGGGGTTTGGTGGGCAATCAGCCCCAGCATTTT. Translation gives CASSGDRGLVGNQPQHF.

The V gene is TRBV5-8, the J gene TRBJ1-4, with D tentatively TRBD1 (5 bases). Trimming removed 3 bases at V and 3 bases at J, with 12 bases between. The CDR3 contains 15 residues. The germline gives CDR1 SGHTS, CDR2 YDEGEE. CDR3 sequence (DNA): TGTGCCAGCAGCTCCTCGGGACTCCCTAATGAAAAACTGTTTTTT. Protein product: CASSSSGLPNEKLFF.

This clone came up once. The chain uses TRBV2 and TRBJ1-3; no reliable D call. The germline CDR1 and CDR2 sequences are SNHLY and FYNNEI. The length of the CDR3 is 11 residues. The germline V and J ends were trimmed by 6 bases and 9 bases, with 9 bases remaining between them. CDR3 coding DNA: TGTGCCAGCAGCCCCTTCGGCACCATATATTTT. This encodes CASSPFGTIYF.

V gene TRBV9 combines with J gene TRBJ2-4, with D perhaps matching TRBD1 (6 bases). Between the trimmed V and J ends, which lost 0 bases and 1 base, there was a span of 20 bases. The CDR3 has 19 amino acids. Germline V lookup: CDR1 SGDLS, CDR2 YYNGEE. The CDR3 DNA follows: TGTGCCAGCAGCGTAGATTTCGGTAGGGCAGGGGAGGCCAAAAACATTCAGTACTTC. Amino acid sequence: CASSVDFGRAGEAKNIQYF.

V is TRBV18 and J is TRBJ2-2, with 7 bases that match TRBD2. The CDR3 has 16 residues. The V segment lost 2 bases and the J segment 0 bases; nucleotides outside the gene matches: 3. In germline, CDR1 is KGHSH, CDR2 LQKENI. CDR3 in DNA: TGTGCCAGCTCACCAGGGCTAGCGGCGAACACCGGGGAGCTGTTTTTT. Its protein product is CASSPGLAANTGELFF. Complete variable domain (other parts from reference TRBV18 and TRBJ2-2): NAGVMQNPRHLVRRRGQEARLRCSPMKGHSHVYWYRQLPEEGLKFMVYLQKENIIDESGMPKERFSAEFPKEGPSILRIQQVVRGDSAAYFCASSPGLAANTGELFFGEGSRLTVL.

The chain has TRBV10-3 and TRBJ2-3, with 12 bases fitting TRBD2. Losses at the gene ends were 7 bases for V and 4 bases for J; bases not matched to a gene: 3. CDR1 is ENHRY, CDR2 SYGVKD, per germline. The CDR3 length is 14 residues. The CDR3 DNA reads TGTGCCATCATGACTAGCGGGGGCGCAGATACGCAGTATTTT. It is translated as CAIMTSGGADTQYF.

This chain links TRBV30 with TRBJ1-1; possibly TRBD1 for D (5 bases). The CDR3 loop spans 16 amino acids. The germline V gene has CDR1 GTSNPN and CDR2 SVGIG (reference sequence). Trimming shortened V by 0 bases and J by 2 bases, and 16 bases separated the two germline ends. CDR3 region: CAWSVRGVVPNTEAFF. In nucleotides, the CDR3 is TGTGCCTGGAGTGTTCGGGGGGTTGTCCCCAACACTGAAGCTTTCTTT.

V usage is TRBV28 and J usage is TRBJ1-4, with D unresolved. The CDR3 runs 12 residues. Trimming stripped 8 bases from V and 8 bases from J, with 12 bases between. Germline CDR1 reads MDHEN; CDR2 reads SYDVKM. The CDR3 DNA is TGTGCCAGCTCGACCGTCGGGGAAAAACTGTTTTTT. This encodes CASSTVGEKLFF. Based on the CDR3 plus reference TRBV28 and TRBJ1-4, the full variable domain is DVKVTQSSRYLVKRTGEKVFLECVQDMDHENMFWYRQDPGLGLRLIYFSYDVKMKEKGDIPEGYSVSREKKERFSLILESASTNQTSMYLCASSTVGEKLFFGSGTQLSVL.

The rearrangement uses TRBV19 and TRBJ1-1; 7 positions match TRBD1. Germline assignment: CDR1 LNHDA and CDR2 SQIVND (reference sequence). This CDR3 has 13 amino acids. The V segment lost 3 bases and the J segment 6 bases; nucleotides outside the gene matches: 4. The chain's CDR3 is CASSIAGGSEAFF. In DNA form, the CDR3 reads TGTGCCAGTAGTATCGCAGGGGGGTCTGAAGCTTTCTTT.

This chain's CDR3 is CASSLGATLNSGNTIYF. In nucleotides, the CDR3 is TGCGCCAGCAGCTTGGGCGCCACACTTAACTCTGGAAACACCATATATTTT. The chain links TRBV5-1 to TRBJ1-3, with unresolved D. Germline lookup yields CDR1 SGHRS and CDR2 YFSETQ. The CDR3 runs to 17 residues. V gave up 0 bases and J gave up 0 bases, with 13 bases separating them.

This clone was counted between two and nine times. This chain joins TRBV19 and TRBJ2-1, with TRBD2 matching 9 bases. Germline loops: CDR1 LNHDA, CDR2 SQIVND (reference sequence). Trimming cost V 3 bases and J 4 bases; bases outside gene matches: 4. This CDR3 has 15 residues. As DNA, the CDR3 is TGTGCCAGTAGTATTAGCGGGAGAGATTACAATGAGCAGTTCTTC. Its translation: CASSISGRDYNEQFF.

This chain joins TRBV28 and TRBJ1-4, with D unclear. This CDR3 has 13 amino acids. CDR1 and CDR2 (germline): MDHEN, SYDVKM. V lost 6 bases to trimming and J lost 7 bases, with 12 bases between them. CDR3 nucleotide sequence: TGTGCCAGCAGGTCCCCGAGCCTTGAAAAACTGTTTTTT. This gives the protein CASRSPSLEKLFF. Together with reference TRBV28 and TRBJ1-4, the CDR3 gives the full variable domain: DVKVTQSSRYLVKRTGEKVFLECVQDMDHENMFWYRQDPGLGLRLIYFSYDVKMKEKGDIPEGYSVSREKKERFSLILESASTNQTSMYLCASRSPSLEKLFFGSGTQLSVL.

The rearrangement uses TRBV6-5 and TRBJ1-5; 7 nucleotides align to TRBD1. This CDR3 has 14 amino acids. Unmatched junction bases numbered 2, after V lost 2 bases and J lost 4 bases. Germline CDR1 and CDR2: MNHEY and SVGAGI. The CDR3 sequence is CASSYRTGNQPQHF. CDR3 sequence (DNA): TGTGCCAGCAGTTACAGGACAGGAAATCAGCCCCAGCATTTT.

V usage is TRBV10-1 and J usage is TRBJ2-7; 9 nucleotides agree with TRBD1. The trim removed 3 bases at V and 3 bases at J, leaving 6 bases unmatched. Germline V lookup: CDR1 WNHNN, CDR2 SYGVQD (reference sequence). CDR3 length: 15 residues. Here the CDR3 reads CASSDQGTGIYEQYF. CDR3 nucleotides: TGCGCCAGCAGTGACCAGGGGACAGGGATCTACGAGCAGTACTTC.

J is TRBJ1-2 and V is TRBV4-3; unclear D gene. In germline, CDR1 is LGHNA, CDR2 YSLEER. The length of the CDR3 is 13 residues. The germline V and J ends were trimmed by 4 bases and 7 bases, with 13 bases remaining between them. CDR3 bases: TGCGCCAGCAGCCGAGGAGAGTCCGGTGGCTACACCTTC. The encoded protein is CASSRGESGGYTF.

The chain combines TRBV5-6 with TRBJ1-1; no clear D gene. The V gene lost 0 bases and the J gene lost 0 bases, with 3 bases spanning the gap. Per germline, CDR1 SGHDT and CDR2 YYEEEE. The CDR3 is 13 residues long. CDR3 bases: TGTGCCAGCAGCTTGGTTATGAACACTGAAGCTTTCTTT. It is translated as CASSLVMNTEAFF.

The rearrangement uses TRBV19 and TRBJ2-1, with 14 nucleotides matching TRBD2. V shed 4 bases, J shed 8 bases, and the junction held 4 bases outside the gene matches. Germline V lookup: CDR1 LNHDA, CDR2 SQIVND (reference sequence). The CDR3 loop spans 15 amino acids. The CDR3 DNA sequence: TGTGCCAGTAGTACCGGGACTAGCGGGAGCCATGAGCAGTTCTTC. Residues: CASSTGTSGSHEQFF.

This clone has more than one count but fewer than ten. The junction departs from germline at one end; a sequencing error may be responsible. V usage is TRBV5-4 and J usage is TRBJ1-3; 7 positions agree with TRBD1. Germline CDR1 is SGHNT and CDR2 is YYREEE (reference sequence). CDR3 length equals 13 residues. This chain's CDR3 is CASSVDHTGTAHF. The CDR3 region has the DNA TGTGCCAGCAGCGTCGACCATACCGGGACAGCTCATTTT.